Sequencing of this T cell receptor beta chain was carried out in a study of cytomegalovirus exposure and HLA in healthy donors listed by TCRdb under 2017. For the study in its entirety: According to an earlier analysis of 550 to 750 of the donors, some 180 million T cells yielded 90 million to 130 million unique TCR beta sequences and roughly 280 Gb of sequence data. Approximately 310 gigabases of sequencing data and approximately 91 million unique TCR sequences made up an early release that covered roughly 670 HLA-typed donors. Of the 300 to 450 genotyped donors, roughly 76% were placed in the genetic ancestry cluster associated with self-reported Caucasian donors. The study was designed to test whether signatures of past pathogen exposure could be identified by cataloging public T cell receptors. The study profiled the T cell repertoires of under 700 subjects by immunosequencing and related them to cytomegalovirus serostatus. Along with the approximately 700-subject first cohort, a separate validation cohort of over a hundred different subjects was used. The study combined high-throughput TCR immunosequencing, statistical association of individual TCRs with disease status, and machine learning to predict cytomegalovirus infection status. A later analysis re-analyzed previously published TCR beta repertoires from about 600 donors and added high-resolution HLA genotyping to study TCR occurrence patterns. Rather than using new phenotypic data, the later analysis identified candidate immune exposures from TCR beta sequences and from how often those sequences occurred across donors. To decide whether each TCR beta V gene segment behaved as functional or pseudogenic, an earlier analysis of nearly 600 of the donors relied on high-throughput TCR beta sequencing. Donor age, sex, ethnicity and CMV serostatus were compiled alongside the repertoire data. In a later genetic analysis, genome-wide SNP genotypes for about 60% of the 666 donors were used, and that subset was treated as a discovery cohort. Every repertoire in the discovery cohort had been generated on one and the same sequencing platform. Class I and class II HLA loci were covered by the typing at four-digit resolution. The number of donors typed differed by locus, with 629-630 for A, B, C, DRB1 and DQB1, over 500 for DQA1, about 610 for DPA1, and around 430 for DPB1. Four to six DR-DQ haplotypes were handled as single units for association and clustering, since linkage in the cohort was strong. Among about 400 genotyped donors of the cohort, an average of approximately 240,000 unique TCR beta nucleotide sequences was sequenced per donor, of which about 20% were non-productive.

The investigation overall reported the following: Only TCR beta chains were sequenced in this cohort, and the absence of alpha or paired-chain data limited detectable features. A total of 150 or so TCR beta chains were listed by the study as associated with cytomegalovirus. Presence/absence analyses assumed roughly uniform sequencing depth across donors, an assumption that may not hold. A later analysis associated around 16,000 TCR beta sequences with specific HLA alleles at a false discovery rate of 0.05. In a later analysis, the rate of TCR association differed among HLA loci, with DRB1 alleles having the most associated TCRs and HLA-C alleles having the fewest. The only immune exposure information available for the cohort was CMV serostatus. Several of the top co-occurrence clusters appeared to be linked to parvovirus B19, influenza, CMV and Epstein-Barr virus, according to a later analysis. In vitro tests confirmed that a few of the cytomegalovirus-associated TCR beta chains recognize cytomegalovirus antigens. Compared with the roughly 720-donor mean, donors in an Asian-associated ancestry cluster had fewer N-insertions in productive TCRs, according to a later genetic analysis. Cytomegalovirus status was reported to be diagnosed by the classifier with high specificity and sensitivity in both the original and validation cohorts. Correlated functional status among segregating V segments might be attributable to linkage disequilibrium, but an unknown experimental factor could not be ruled out. A group of highly shared sequence variants was considered likely to be a technical artifact of the sequencing pipeline. In a later analysis, HLA-associated TCR beta chains showed more clonal expansion and lower generation probabilities than non-associated chains that were equally common. Because HLA typing was missing for some donors at each locus, association tests included only the typed subset. The earlier analysis of nearly 600 of the donors excluded 15 to 20 rarely observed V segments, including chromosome 9 orphons, because counts were too low. While some public TCRs were present in many individuals, most TCR sequences turned up only very rarely across donors. The authors suggested that the approach could potentially be generalized to other disease states and immunological phenotypes. In an earlier analysis of more than 500 of the donors, most TCR beta V segments appeared in productive rearrangements about 90% or about 30% of the time, broadly matching IMGT annotations. An association between a missense DCLRE1C variant and V-gene and J-gene trimming of TCR beta chains was found in a later genetic analysis and replicated in an independent cohort. A further reported finding was that TCR beta sequences accurately predicted the HLA-A and HLA-B alleles for most subjects in the first cohort. Strong co-occurrence of HLA alleles, especially DR and DQ, made assigning TCR associations to individual alleles difficult. Most CMV-associated TCR beta chains appeared to be HLA-restricted in a later analysis, and the HLA associations seemed to be driven largely by CMV exposure. The 87-base-pair reads could not distinguish some IMGT-functional V segments, including TRBV6-2 and TRBV6-3, so those segments were excluded.

The cohort consisted of fewer than 700 healthy bone marrow donors. At the time of sampling, every cohort member was nominally healthy, though immune exposures that went unrecorded were likely present. The donor was CMV seronegative and was included in the group of several hundred seronegative cohort members. Each donor provided a peripheral blood sample, and peripheral blood mononuclear cells were used for TCR beta sequencing. Genomic DNA was extracted from the blood cell samples with the Qiagen DNeasy Blood Extraction Kit. The CDR3 holds 17 amino acids from the cysteine to the phenylalanine. The retained sequence is limited to the CDR3, 51 bases, with the frame set at the first base. CDR1 SNHLY and CDR2 FYNNEI are derived from the germline V gene. The V end gives up 8 bases and the J end 3 bases, leaving 15 bases in the junction not matched to a gene. As concerns this clone: Its antigen has not been determined. No much larger clonotype is one base removed from it; base qualities were not supplied.

Libraries were built with the immunoSEQ multiplex PCR assay. For the multiplex PCR, a mixture combining 60 forward primers for TCR Vbeta segments and 13 reverse primers for TCR Jbeta segments was used. A multiplex PCR assay on genomic DNA amplified the CDR3 region of rearranged TCR beta genes. The amplified TCR beta libraries were sequenced on the Illumina HiSeq System as 87-base-pair reads. The authors processed their data as follows. A later analysis counted tens of millions of unique TCR beta chains across the 500 to 850 repertoires, and 9.5 million to 11 million of these chains were shared by at least two donors. A nearest-neighbor algorithm error-corrected the raw reads and collapsed the reads into unique sequences, merging closely related sequences to remove PCR and sequencing errors. To assign V, D and J gene segments, CDR3 sequences were aligned to IMGT reference sequences. For a sequence to be retained, a match of at least six nucleotides to both a V gene segment and a J gene segment was required. A rearrangement counted as productive if the CDR3 had no stop codons and remained in frame with V and J, and every other rearrangement counted as non-productive. Following IMGT convention, CDR3 was defined as the stretch from the second conserved V-encoded cysteine to the conserved J-encoded phenylalanine. The earlier analysis of 587 of the donors excluded sequences that lacked an unambiguous match to a single V gene segment. In an earlier analysis of approximately 590 of the donors, a V segment was called functional when productive rearrangements were above 56.7%, and segregating when the standard deviation between donors exceeded 5%. A statistical classification framework was developed to diagnose cytomegalovirus status using the catalog of TCR beta chain sequences. In a later analysis, TCR nucleotide sequences were compared against IMGT/GENE-DB human TR gene sequences so that V and J genes could be assigned. The TCRdist pipeline was used in a later analysis to assign CDR3 sequences and most-parsimonious VDJ recombination scenarios. In a later analysis, every TCR beta chain was defined by the combination of its CDR3 amino acid sequence and its V-gene family, and reads without a unique V-gene family were dropped. A later analysis removed several hundred highly shared, low-generation-probability nucleotide sequences to deal with suspected cross-contamination and a sequencing artifact. For each public chain, a later analysis derived a clonal expansion index from normalized ranks of inferred template counts within each repertoire. In a later analysis, generation probabilities were computed with a VDJ recombination model fitted to out-of-frame rearrangements, and the resulting probabilities were checked against IGoR. In a later analysis, TCR-TCR, TCR-HLA and TCR-CMV co-occurrence was scored with hypergeometric tests, and a repertoire-size bias correction was applied to TCR pairs. A later analysis estimated false discovery rates by permuting HLA or CMV assignments 20 times. In a later analysis, co-occurring TCRs were grouped using DBSCAN, with TCRdist sequence similarity added in when clustering inside HLA-allele-positive subsets. Repertoires with fewer than 30,000 or more than 120,000 public chains, plus five repertoires with anomalous nucleotide sharing, were excluded from co-occurrence clustering. In its TCRdb copy, this immuneACCESS table keeps in-frame sequences only and misses some clones. Where compared with another copy, unresolved V genes explain less than half of these, and the others have no known cause. V and J calls and clone size follow that table, whereas D and trimming were derived from the DNA. This sample is represented by 140,000 to 150,000 clones; around 80% of them were singletons. The ten largest clones add up to around 2.9% of the sample.

This sequence uses TRBV2 and TRBJ1-1; 10 central nucleotides agree with TRBD1. The sequence came from a female donor in good health and CMV-seronegative. Material: PBMCs. Here is the DNA: TGTGCCAGCCCGGGACAGGGGCAGTACGATCGATACACTGAAGCTTTCTTT. It specifies CASPGQGQYDRYTEAFF.